These T cell receptor beta chains were read from a single sample in a study of blood T cells in healthy people across ages. From the 5' RACE reads, TCRdb called clonotypes with MiXCR, one entry per CDR3 protein. Of about 380,000 distinct CDR3 sequences in the sample, about half were seen once. The sample consisted of blood. The receptor source for this set is a man aged 60-69 years in good health. The CDR3 runs from the conserved cysteine through the conserved F or W. D genes are given only for firm matches. Some rows mark clone size as missing; the rest say once, few, many or name a class of expanded clone.

-	TRBV29-1	-	TRBJ2-7	TGCAGCGTGGAACAGGGAACCGACGAGCAGTACTTC	CSVEQGTDEQYF
-	TRBV9	-	TRBJ2-5	TGTGCCAGCACACGGCTAAGGGGTGAGGTGGGAGAGACCCAGTACTTC	CASTRLRGEVGETQYF
-	TRBV18	-	TRBJ1-4	TGTGCCAGCTCACCACGGGAAAGGGGTGGTGAAAAACTGTTTTTT	CASSPRERGGEKLFF
TRBD2	TRBV11-2	-	TRBJ2-1	TGTGCCAGCACCCTTTTAGGAGCTAGCGGTAGCTCCTACAATGAGCAGTTCTTC	CASTLLGASGSSYNEQFF
TRBD1	TRBV20-1	-	TRBJ2-7	TGCAGTGCTGACCCGGGACAGGGCTTCTACGAGCAGTACTTC	CSADPGQGFYEQYF
-	TRBV14	-	TRBJ2-5	TGTGCCAGCAGCCCAACACTAGTTCACCAAGAGACCCAGTACTTC	CASSPTLVHQETQYF
-	TRBV3-1	-	TRBJ2-5	TGTGCCAGCAGCCGAGAAGGCGTAACCTGGAGGACCCAGTACTTC	CASSREGVTWRTQYF
TRBD1	TRBV29-1	-	TRBJ2-5	TGCAGCGTGGGGCATTTGGGACAGGGGTCACAAGAGACCCAGTACTTC	CSVGHLGQGSQETQYF
TRBD1	TRBV5-6	few	TRBJ1-4	TGTGCCAGCTCGAACAGGGGGCGCATAGAAAAACTGTTTTTT	CASSNRGRIEKLFF
TRBD1	TRBV20-1	-	TRBJ2-1	TGCAGTGCTCCAGGGACAGGGGGCGGTGAGCAGTTCTTC	CSAPGTGGGEQFF
TRBD1	TRBV7-8	-	TRBJ2-7	TGTGCCAGCAGCTTAGGGACAGGGAGGTACGAGCAGTACTTC	CASSLGTGRYEQYF
-	TRBV4-2	-	TRBJ2-1	TGTGCCAGCAGCCAAGCCCATAGCTCCTACAATGAGCAGTTCTTC	CASSQAHSSYNEQFF
-	TRBV7-3	-	TRBJ1-5	TGTGCCAGCAGCTTATGGGGGGGCTGTGGCAATCAGCCCCAGCATTTT	CASSLWGGCGNQPQHF
-	TRBV29-1	-	TRBJ1-1	TGCAGCGCCGCTTGGCTGAACACTGAAGCTTTCTTT	CSAAWLNTEAFF
-	TRBV19	-	TRBJ2-5	TGTGCCAGTAGTCCCACGCAGGGGACCCAGTACTTC	CASSPTQGTQYF
-	TRBV4-2	few	TRBJ2-5	TGTGCCAGCAGCCAAGAAGGTCAAGCCCGCCAAGAGACCCAGTACTTC	CASSQEGQARQETQYF
TRBD2	TRBV2	few	TRBJ2-1	TGTGCCAGCAGCCCTAGCGGGGGGGCCGTCAATGAGCAGTTCTTC	CASSPSGGAVNEQFF
-	TRBV2	-	TRBJ2-5	TGTGCCAGCAGTGGGGGGGCAAGCTTCGAAGAGACCCAGTACTTC	CASSGGASFEETQYF
-	TRBV5-1	-	TRBJ2-1	TGCGCCAGCAGCCCTTCTAGGGGGGGCCCATATGAGCAGTTCTTC	CASSPSRGGPYEQFF
TRBD2	TRBV4-3	-	TRBJ2-1	TGCGCCAGCAGCCAGGCTAGCGGTTCCTACAATGAGCAGTTCTTC	CASSQASGSYNEQFF
-	TRBV4-3	-	TRBJ2-5	TGCGCCAGCAGCCAAGAGTCACTTCTTCGGGCAGGGCCCTGGGTCGGCAATGAGCAGTACTTC	CASSQESLLRAGPWVGNEQYF
-	TRBV21-1	-	TRBJ1-4	TGTGCCAGCAACCTGGGGAAGACGGGAAAACTGTTTTTT	CASNLGKTGKLFF
TRBD1	TRBV6-5	-	TRBJ1-1	TGTGCCAGCAAACCGGGACAGGGCACTGAAGCTTTCTTT	CASKPGQGTEAFF
TRBD1	TRBV3-1	-	TRBJ1-2	TGTGCCAGCAGCAACCGACAGGGAAGCTATGGCTACACCTTC	CASSNRQGSYGYTF
TRBD2	TRBV6-5	-	TRBJ2-3	TGTGCCAGCAGTTATGACGCCGGGACTAGGAGCACAGATACGCAGTATTTT	CASSYDAGTRSTDTQYF
TRBD1	TRBV27	few	TRBJ2-3	TGTGCCAGCAGTTTAGGGACAGGGCTTAGCACAGATACGCAGTATTTT	CASSLGTGLSTDTQYF